The clone carrying this T cell receptor beta chain showed up just a few times. The CDR3 covers 14 residues. Germline-derived CDR1 and CDR2 are SEHNR and FQNEAQ (reference sequence). Trimming left V 3 bases short and J 6 bases short, with 14 bases between. The repertoire was sequenced with immunoSEQ multiplex PCR; TCRdb's copy has only in-frame clones and lacks some. The sample yields about 190,000 clones, around 80% seen once. The data are from a study of blood T cell repertoires in COVID-19. Source material: PBMCs or T cells enriched from blood (not recorded which). The sequence was collected from a woman aged 45-65 years who had recovered from COVID-19. The chain has TRBV7-9 and TRBJ1-2, with a possible D match to TRBD1 (5 bases). CDR3 DNA: TGTGCCAGCAGCTTCGGGGATTGGGGGGATGGCTACACCTTC. This gives the protein CASSFGDWGDGYTF.